The clone carrying this T cell receptor beta chain turned up a few times. TCR beta rearrangements were amplified from peripheral blood genomic DNA. The CDR3 spans 16 residues. The germline CDR1 and CDR2 sequences are MNHEY and SVGAGI. V lost 6 bases and J lost 1, with 16 bases in between. The data belong to a study of T cell repertoires in aging, cancer and after chemotherapy. TRB rearrangements spanning V, D and J were amplified using mixed TRB-A/B primers. TCRdb ran MiXCR on the multiplex PCR reads and lists one entry per CDR3 protein. In the table there are roughly 10,000 distinct CDR3 sequences, about 36% of which are singletons.

J is TRBJ2-4 and V is TRBV6-5; D perhaps matches TRBD2 (7 bases). This receptor was taken from a human donor in good health. Sequenced: blood. In DNA, the CDR3 is TGTGCCAGCAGGCCCCTAGGGGGGGCGGCCAAAAACATTCAGTACTTC. Residues: CASRPLGGAAKNIQYF.